This T cell receptor (beta chain) was recorded in a study of tumor-infiltrating lymphocytes in primary liver carcinoma. cDNA specific to TCR beta was made from around 470 ng of total RNA, with a constant-region primer employed for priming. Slightly modified ARM-PCR served as the procedure for the TCR beta libraries. These libraries came from three rounds of nested multiplex PCR. In the first two PCR rounds, TRBV1-TRBV30 forward primers were paired with a C-beta reverse primer, and each round lasted approximately 10 cycles. TCRdb reprocessed the multiplex PCR reads with MiXCR, giving one entry per CDR3 protein. Of 75,000 to 90,000 distinct CDR3 sequences listed, around 70% were seen once; the top ten hold roughly a fifth. The CDR3 totals 15 residues. The germline V gene has CDR1 MDHEN and CDR2 SYDVKM. Investigators took RNA and DNA out together from about 19-30 mg of unsorted bulk tissue. Notes on this clonotype: A much larger clone is a single base away; this may be a read error.

J is TRBJ1-1 and V is TRBV28; D is perhaps TRBD1 (5 bases). This TCR was sampled from a middle-aged man with primary liver carcinoma and hepatitis B virus infection. Sequenced: liver tumor tissue from sampling region 1. Subset noted: tumor region T1, superior pole. This CDR3 reads CASSFGGARNTEALF. Here the CDR3 DNA reads TGTGCCAGCAGTTTCGGAGGGGCAAGGAACACTGAAGCTTTGTTT.